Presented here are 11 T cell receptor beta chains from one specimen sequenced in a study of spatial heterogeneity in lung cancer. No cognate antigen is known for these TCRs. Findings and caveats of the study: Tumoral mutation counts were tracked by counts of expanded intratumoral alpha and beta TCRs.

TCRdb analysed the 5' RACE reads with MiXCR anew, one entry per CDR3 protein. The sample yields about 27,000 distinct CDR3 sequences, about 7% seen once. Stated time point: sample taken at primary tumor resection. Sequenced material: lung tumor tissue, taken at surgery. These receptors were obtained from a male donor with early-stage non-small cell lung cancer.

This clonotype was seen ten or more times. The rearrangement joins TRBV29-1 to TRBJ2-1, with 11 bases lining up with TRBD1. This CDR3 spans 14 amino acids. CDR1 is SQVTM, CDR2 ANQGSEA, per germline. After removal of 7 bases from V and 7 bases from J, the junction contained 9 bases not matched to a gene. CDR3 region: CSALRGQGGNEQFF. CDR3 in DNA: TGCAGCGCTCTAAGGGGACAGGGGGGTAATGAGCAGTTCTTC.

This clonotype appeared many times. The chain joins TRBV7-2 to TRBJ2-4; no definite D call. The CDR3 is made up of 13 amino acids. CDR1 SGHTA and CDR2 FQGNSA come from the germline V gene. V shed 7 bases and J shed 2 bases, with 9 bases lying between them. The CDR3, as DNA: TGTGCCAGCACCCTTGGACCCAAAAACATTCAGTACTTC. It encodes CASTLGPKNIQYF.

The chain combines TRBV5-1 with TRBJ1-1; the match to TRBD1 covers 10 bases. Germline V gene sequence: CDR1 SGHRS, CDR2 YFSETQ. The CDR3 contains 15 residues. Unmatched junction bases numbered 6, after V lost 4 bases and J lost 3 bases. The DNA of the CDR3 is TGCGCCAGCAGCCCAGGGGACAGGGGAGACACTGAAGCTTTCTTT. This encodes CASSPGDRGDTEAFF.

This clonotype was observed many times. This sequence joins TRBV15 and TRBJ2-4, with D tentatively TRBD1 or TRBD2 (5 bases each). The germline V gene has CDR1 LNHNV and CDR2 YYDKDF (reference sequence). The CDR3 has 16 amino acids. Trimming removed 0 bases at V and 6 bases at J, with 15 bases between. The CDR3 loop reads CATSRDRMGVGNIQYF. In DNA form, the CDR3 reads TGTGCCACCAGCAGAGATCGGATGGGGGTGGGAAACATTCAGTACTTC.

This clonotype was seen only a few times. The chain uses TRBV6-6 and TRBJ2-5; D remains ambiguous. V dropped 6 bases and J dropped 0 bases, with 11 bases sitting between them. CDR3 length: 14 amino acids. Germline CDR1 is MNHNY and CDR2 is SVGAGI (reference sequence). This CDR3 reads CASSRVLYQETQYF. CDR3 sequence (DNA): TGTGCCAGCAGCCGGGTTCTGTACCAAGAGACCCAGTACTTC.

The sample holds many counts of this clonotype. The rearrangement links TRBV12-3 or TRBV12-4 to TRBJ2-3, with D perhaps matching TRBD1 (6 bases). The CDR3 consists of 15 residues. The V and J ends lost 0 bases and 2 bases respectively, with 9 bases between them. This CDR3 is CASSLARDNTDTQYF. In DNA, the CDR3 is TGTGCCAGCAGTTTAGCCCGGGACAACACAGATACGCAGTATTTT.

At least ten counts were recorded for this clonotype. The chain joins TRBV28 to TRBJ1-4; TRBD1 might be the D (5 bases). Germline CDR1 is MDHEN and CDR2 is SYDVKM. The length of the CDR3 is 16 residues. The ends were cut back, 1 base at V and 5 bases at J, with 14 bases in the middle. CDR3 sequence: CASSLFRGGDNEKLFF. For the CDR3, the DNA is TGTGCCAGCAGTTTATTCCGTGGGGGAGACAATGAAAAACTGTTTTTT.

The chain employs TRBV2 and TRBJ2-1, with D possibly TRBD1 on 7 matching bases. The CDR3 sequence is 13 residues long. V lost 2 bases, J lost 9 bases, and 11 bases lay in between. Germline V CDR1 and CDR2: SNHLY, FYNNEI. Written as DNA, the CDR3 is TGTGCCAGCAGTGAAAACCAGGGGGGTGAGCAGTTCTTC. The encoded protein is CASSENQGGEQFF.

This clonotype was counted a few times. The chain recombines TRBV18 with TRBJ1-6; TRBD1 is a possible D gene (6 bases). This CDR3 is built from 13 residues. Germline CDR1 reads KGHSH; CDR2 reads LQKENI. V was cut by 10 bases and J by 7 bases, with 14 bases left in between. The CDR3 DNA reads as TGTGCCACCACCGTGGGGGCGAATTCACCCCTCCACTTT. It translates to CATTVGANSPLHF.

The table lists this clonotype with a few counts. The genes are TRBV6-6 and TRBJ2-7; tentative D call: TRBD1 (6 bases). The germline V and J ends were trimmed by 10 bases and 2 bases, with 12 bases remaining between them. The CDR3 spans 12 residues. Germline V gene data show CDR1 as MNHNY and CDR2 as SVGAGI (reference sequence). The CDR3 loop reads CAIRDTTYEQYF. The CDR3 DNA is TGTGCCATCCGGGACACTACCTACGAGCAGTACTTC.

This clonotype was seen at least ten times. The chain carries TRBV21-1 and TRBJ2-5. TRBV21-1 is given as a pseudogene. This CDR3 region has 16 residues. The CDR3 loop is CASSKWPYWYQETQYF. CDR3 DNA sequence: TGTGCCAGCAGCAAATGGCCATACTGGTACCAAGAGACCCAGTACTTC.